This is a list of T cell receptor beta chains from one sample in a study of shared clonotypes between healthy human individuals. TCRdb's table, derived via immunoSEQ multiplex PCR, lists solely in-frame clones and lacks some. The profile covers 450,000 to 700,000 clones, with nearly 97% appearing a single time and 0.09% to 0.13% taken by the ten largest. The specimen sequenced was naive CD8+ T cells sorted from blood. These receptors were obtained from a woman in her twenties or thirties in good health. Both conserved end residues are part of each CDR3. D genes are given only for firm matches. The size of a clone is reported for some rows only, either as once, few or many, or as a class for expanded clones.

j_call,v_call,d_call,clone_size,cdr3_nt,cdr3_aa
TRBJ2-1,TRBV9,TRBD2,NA,TGTGCCAGCAGCGAAGGGACTAGCGGGATGGGGAATGAGCAGTTCTTC,CASSEGTSGMGNEQFF
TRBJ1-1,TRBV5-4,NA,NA,TGTGCCAGCAGCTCGGGGGTGGGGGAGACTGAAGCTTTCTTT,CASSSGVGETEAFF
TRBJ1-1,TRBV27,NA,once,TGTGCCAGCAGTAGATACAGGGAGGACACTGAAGCTTTCTTT,CASSRYREDTEAFF
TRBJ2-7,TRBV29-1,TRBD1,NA,TGCAGCGTTCCCGGGACAGGACATCCCTACGAGCAGTACTTC,CSVPGTGHPYEQYF
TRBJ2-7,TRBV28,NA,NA,TGTGCCAGCAGTTTAGTTCGGGGTTCCAATGCACCCTACGAGCAGTACTTC,CASSLVRGSNAPYEQYF
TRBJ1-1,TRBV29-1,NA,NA,TGCAGCGTCCGGGGCAGGGCGGGCACTGAAGCTTTCTTT,CSVRGRAGTEAFF
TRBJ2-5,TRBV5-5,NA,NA,TGTGCCAGCAGCTTGGGGAGCGGAGGGGTCCAAGAGACCCAGTACTTC,CASSLGSGGVQETQYF
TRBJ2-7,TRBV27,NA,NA,TGTGCCAGCAGTTTTTCCCCGAGGAGGTCCGACGAGCAGTACTTC,CASSFSPRRSDEQYF
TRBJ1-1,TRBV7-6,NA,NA,TGTGCCAGCAGCTTAGCGGCCTGGGGGGGCACTGAAGCTTTCTTT,CASSLAAWGGTEAFF
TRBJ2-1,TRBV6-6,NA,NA,TGTGCCAGCAGTTACGCCGGCACCAATGAGCAGTTCTTC,CASSYAGTNEQFF
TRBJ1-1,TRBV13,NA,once,TGTGCCAGCACTCTCTATTCATCAGCGCGTCTGAACACTGAAGCTTTCTTT,CASTLYSSARLNTEAFF
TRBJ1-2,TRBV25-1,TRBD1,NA,TGTGCCAGCAGTGGGACAGGGGATAACTATGGCTACACCTTC,CASSGTGDNYGYTF
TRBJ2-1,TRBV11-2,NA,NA,TGTGCCAGCAGCTTAGGAATTAGCGGAGTCTACAATGAGCAGTTCTTC,CASSLGISGVYNEQFF
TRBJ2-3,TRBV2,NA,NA,TGTGCCAGCAGGGGTAAACGAGATACGCAGTATTTT,CASRGKRDTQYF
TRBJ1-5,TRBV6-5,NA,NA,TGTGCCACCACAGGAATTAATCAGCCCCAGCATTTT,CATTGINQPQHF
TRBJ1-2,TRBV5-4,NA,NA,TGTGCCAGCAGCCGATACTATGGCTACACCTTC,CASSRYYGYTF
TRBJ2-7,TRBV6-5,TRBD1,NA,TGTGCCAGCAGTTACCAGGACAGGGTATTAGACGAGCAGTACTTC,CASSYQDRVLDEQYF
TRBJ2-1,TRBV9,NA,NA,TGTGCCAGCAGCTTCCCAGCGGAGGTAATCTACAATGAGCAGTTCTTC,CASSFPAEVIYNEQFF
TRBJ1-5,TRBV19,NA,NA,TGTGCCAGTAGTATGCAGGGGTTTCTAAGCAATCAGCCCCAGCATTTT,CASSMQGFLSNQPQHF
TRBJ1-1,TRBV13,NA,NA,TGTGCCAGCAGCTTAGAGAGGAGTATCACTGAAGCTTTCTTT,CASSLERSITEAFF
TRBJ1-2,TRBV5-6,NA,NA,TGTGCCAGCAGCGCAGAGGCCGCAGGGAGGAACTATGGCTACACCTTC,CASSAEAAGRNYGYTF
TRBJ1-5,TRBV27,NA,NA,TGTGCCAGCAGCCCCGGGAGACTTGACAATCAGCCCCAGCATTTT,CASSPGRLDNQPQHF
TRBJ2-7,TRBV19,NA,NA,TGTGCCAGTGGCCCGATATACGAGCAGTACTTC,CASGPIYEQYF